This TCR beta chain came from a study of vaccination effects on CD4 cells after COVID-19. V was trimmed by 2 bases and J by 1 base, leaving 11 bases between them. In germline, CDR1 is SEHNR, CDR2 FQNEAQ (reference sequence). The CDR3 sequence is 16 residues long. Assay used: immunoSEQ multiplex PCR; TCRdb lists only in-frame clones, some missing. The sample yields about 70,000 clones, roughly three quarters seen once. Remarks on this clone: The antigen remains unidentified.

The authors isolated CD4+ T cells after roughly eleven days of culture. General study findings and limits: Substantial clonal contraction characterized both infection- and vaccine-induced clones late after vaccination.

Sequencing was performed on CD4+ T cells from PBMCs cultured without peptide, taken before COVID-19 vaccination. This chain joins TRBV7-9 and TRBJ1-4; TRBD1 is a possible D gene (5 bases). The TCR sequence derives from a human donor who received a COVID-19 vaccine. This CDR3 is CASSLSRGGTNEKLFF. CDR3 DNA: TGTGCCAGCAGCTTATCGAGGGGCGGAACTAATGAAAAACTGTTTTTT.